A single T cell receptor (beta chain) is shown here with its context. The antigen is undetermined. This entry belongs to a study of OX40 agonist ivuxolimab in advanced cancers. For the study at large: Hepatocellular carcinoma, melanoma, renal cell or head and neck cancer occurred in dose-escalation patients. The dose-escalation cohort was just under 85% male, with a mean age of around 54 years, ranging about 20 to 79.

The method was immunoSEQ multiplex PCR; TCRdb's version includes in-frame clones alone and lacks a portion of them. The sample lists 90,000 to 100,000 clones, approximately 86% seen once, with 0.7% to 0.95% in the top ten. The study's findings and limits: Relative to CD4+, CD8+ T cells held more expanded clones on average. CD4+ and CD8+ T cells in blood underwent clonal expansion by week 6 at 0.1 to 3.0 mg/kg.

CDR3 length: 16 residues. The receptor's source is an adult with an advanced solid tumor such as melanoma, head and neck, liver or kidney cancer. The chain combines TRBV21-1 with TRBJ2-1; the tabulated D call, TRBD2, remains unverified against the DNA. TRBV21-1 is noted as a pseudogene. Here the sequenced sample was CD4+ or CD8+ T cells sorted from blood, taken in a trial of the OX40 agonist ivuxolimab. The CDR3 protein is CASSKRKQASGNEQFF. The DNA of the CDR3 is TGTGCCAGCAGCAAAAGGAAGCAGGCGTCGGGAAATGAGCAGTTCTTC.